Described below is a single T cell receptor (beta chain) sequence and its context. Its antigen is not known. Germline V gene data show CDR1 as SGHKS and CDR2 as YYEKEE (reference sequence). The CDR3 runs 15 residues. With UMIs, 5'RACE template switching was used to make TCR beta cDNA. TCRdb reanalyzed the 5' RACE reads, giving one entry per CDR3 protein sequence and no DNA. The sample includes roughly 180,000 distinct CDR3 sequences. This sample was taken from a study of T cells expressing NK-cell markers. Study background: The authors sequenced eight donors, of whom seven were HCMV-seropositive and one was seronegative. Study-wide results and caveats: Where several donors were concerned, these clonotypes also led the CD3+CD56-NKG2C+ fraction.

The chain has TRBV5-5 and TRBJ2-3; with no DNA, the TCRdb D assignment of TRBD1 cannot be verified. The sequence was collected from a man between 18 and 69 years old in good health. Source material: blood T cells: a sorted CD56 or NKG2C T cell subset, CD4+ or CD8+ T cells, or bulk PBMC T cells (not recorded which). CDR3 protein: CASSLGLTPYYTQYF. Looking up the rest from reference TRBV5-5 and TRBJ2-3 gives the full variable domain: DAGVTQSPTHLIKTRGQQVTLRCSPISGHKSVSWYQQVLGQGPQFIFQYYEKEERGRGNFPDRFSARQFPNYSSELNVNALLLGDSALYLCASSLGLTPYYTQYFGPGTRLTVL.